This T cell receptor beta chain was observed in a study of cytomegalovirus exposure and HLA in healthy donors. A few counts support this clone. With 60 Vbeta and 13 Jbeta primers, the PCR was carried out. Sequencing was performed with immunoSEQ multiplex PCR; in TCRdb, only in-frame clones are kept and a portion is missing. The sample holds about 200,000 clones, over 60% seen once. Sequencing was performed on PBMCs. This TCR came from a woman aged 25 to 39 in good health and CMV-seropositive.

This CDR3 reads CASSEVYYAHEKLFF. The CDR3 DNA follows: TGTGCCAGCAGTGAAGTCTACTACGCCCATGAAAAACTGTTTTTT. V usage is TRBV6-1 and J usage is TRBJ1-4; D remains unclear. V was trimmed by 1 base and J by 6 bases, leaving 12 bases between them. The germline CDR1 and CDR2 sequences are MNHNS and SASEGT. The CDR3 totals 15 residues.